This record looks at one TCR beta chain sequence and its context. Its specificity is not known. The CDR3 spans 13 residues. Trimming cost V 1 base and J 5 bases, with 8 bases left between them. In germline, CDR1 is GTSNPN, CDR2 SVGIG (reference sequence). This entry is derived from a study of T cell responses to AZD1222 COVID-19 vaccine. Overall study results and limits: Nearly half of spike-specific TCRs reportedly target unmutated variant regions. Mostly white British, mostly female donors; authors suggested clonal diversity may be underestimated. Baseline antibody screening turned up just 6 or 7 seropositive AZD1222 recipients.

The assay was immunoSEQ multiplex PCR, and TCRdb's table has in-frame clones only and misses some. The sample records 140,000 to 150,000 clones, approximately 93% being singletons. The receptor's source is an adult who had recovered from COVID-19. Sample: peripheral blood, taken after recovery from COVID-19. The chain links TRBV30 to TRBJ1-4, with TRBD1 as a possible D gene (5 bases). CDR3 nucleotides: TGTGCCTGGAGTGGGTCAGGGAATGAAAAACTGTTTTTT. As protein: CAWSGSGNEKLFF.